One sample yielded the 20 T cell receptor beta chains listed below, sequenced in a study of metastatic and nonmetastatic thyroid tumors. Thyroid surgery had not been preceded by any treatment in any patient. TCRdb used MiXCR to call clones anew from the PCR reads. The sample carries 22,000 or so clones, approximately 19% recorded once. The sequenced sample was blood. The receptors shown here come from a female donor with papillary thyroid cancer or a benign thyroid nodule (not recorded which). Some clones in this sample may be carry-over from other donors' samples.

This clone was counted at least ten times. The genes are TRBV3-1 and TRBJ1-2; 11 bases agree with TRBD1. The V and J ends lost 4 bases and 2 bases, in that order; junction bases with no gene match: 3. Germline V gene lookup returns CDR1 LGHDT and CDR2 YNNKEL (reference sequence). The CDR3 consists of 15 residues. The CDR3 region is CASSRGQGENYGYTF. The DNA of the CDR3 is TGTGCCAGCAGCCGGGGACAGGGGGAAAACTATGGCTACACCTTC.

The chain joins TRBV6-1 to TRBJ2-2, with D tentatively TRBD2 (6 bases). The CDR3 length is 14 residues. From germline, CDR1 is MNHNS and CDR2 SASEGT. Here the CDR3 reads CASKGQEGTGELFF. CDR3 nucleotide sequence: TGTGCATCAAAGGGGCAGGAGGGCACCGGGGAGCTGTTTTTT.

At least ten counts were recorded for this clone. This sequence may be a read error, since a much larger clone differs from it by one base. The same CDR3 arises from other DNA sequences in this sample as well. V and J are TRBV12-3 or TRBV12-4 and TRBJ1-5; tentative D call: TRBD1 (5 bases). Trimming removed 6 bases at V and 6 bases at J, with 18 bases between. The CDR3 consists of 15 residues. The CDR3 spells CASSLTTAGGQPQHF. The CDR3 bases are TGTGCCAGCAGCTTAACGACAGCTGGGGGTCAGCCCCAGCATTTT.

This clone was detected a few times. Possible read error: a much larger clone is one base away. The same CDR3 also results from other DNA sequences found in this sample. This chain joins TRBV5-1 and TRBJ1-4; the D gene is possibly TRBD1 (6 bases). There are 18 residues in the CDR3. Deletions cut 0 bases from V and 0 bases from J, with 15 bases between. The V gene's germline CDR1 is SGHRS and CDR2 YFSETQ. The CDR3 region has the DNA TGCGCCAGCAGCTTGGGAACAGGGAGAACAGCAACTAATGAAAAACTGTTTTTT. It codes for CASSLGTGRTATNEKLFF.

This clone was picked up many times. Given a much more abundant clone one base away, this may be a read error. The chain has TRBV27 and TRBJ1-1, with unresolved D. CDR1 and CDR2 (germline): MNHEY, SMNVEV (reference sequence). The CDR3 covers 13 residues. The CDR3 sequence is CASSFMGNAEAFF. As DNA, the CDR3 is TGTGCCAGCAGTTTTATGGGGAACGCTGAAGCTTTCTTT.

This clone has a handful of counts. V usage is TRBV25-1 and J usage is TRBJ2-1, with 7 bases aligning to TRBD2. The junction had 11 bases not matched to a gene; V was cut back by 2 bases and J by 4 bases. Germline V gene sequence: CDR1 MGHDK, CDR2 SYGVNS. This CDR3 comprises 17 residues. The CDR3: CASSEPSSGMMYNEQFF. CDR3 nucleotide sequence: TGTGCCAGCAGTGAACCCTCTAGCGGTATGATGTACAATGAGCAGTTCTTC.

The V gene is TRBV4-1, the J gene TRBJ2-5; 7 bases match TRBD1. CDR3 length: 14 amino acids. In germline, CDR1 is MGHRA, CDR2 YSYEKL. V gave up 4 bases and J gave up 1 base; unmatched junction bases: 3. The CDR3 DNA is TGCGCCAGCAGCCCCAGACAGGGCCAAGAGACCCAGTACTTC. It translates to CASSPRQGQETQYF.

V usage is TRBV24-1 and J usage is TRBJ1-5; D remains ambiguous. Germline CDR1 reads KGHDR; CDR2 reads SFDVKD. V lost 9 bases, J lost 7 bases, and 15 bases lay in between. The CDR3 sequence is 13 residues long. The CDR3 DNA follows: TGTGCCACCGGCGTCGTTGAGCGCCAGCCCCAGCATTTT. Encoded protein: CATGVVERQPQHF.

Regarding this clone: A single base separates this from a much larger clone, so it may be a read error. The DNA for the CDR3 is TGTGCCAGCAGCTTAGGGGGGGACTGCCGATACAATGAGCAGTTCTTC. It yields the protein CASSLGGDCRYNEQFF. The rearrangement links TRBV11-2 to TRBJ2-1, with a weak D call TRBD2 (6 bases). V shed 1 base and J shed 4 bases, with 14 bases lying between them. The CDR3 is 16 amino acids. The germline gives CDR1 SGHAT, CDR2 FQNNGV.

This clone appeared many times. The J gene is TRBJ1-4, the V gene TRBV14; TRBD1 agrees at 7 bases. Germline CDR1 reads SGHDN; CDR2 reads FVKESK. Trimming removed 4 bases from V and 0 bases from J; junction bases left unmatched: 2. The CDR3 is 15 amino acids. In DNA form, the CDR3 reads TGTGCCAGCAGCCGCAGGGGGGCAACTAATGAAAAACTGTTTTTT. This gives the protein CASSRRGATNEKLFF.

For this clone: Given a much more abundant clone one base away, this may be a read error. This specimen includes other DNA sequences encoding the same CDR3. This chain links TRBV5-6 with TRBJ1-1; D not resolved. Per germline, CDR1 SGHDT and CDR2 YYEEEE. The V end was cut by 0 bases, the J end by 7 bases, with 7 bases between. The CDR3 totals 12 residues. CDR3 sequence: CASSLGVFEAFF. CDR3 sequence (DNA): TGTGCCAGCAGCTTGGGTGTCTTTGAAGCTTTCTTT.

This clone occurred many times. The chain has TRBV20-1 and TRBJ2-1; 10 bases are shared with TRBD2. With V trimmed by 2 bases and J by 2 bases, 3 bases remained unmatched. The germline CDR1 and CDR2 sequences are DFQATT and SNEGSKA (reference sequence). This CDR3 has 15 residues. The CDR3 nucleotides read TGCAGTGCTAGATCGAGCGGGAGGGCCTACAATGAGCAGTTCTTC. Protein sequence: CSARSSGRAYNEQFF.

This clone was counted ten times or more. The rearrangement links TRBV19 to TRBJ1-3; 8 nucleotides line up with TRBD1. J gave up 2 bases and V 3 bases, and 6 bases lay outside the gene matches. The CDR3 is 16 amino acids. The germline V gene has CDR1 LNHDA and CDR2 SQIVND (reference sequence). The CDR3 sequence is CASSIPRGQTGNTIYF. The CDR3, as DNA: TGTGCCAGTAGTATCCCCAGGGGGCAGACTGGAAACACCATATATTTT.

This clone was recorded many times. The V call is TRBV5-1, the J call TRBJ2-7; D gene uncertain. Trimming stripped 0 bases from V and 0 bases from J, with 7 bases between. The CDR3 runs to 14 residues. CDR1 and CDR2 from the germline V gene are SGHRS and YFSETQ. CDR3 amino acids: CASSLDTFSYEQYF. The CDR3 DNA reads as TGCGCCAGCAGCTTGGACACTTTCTCCTACGAGCAGTACTTC.

V usage is TRBV27 and J usage is TRBJ2-7, with 7 bases identical to TRBD2. This CDR3 region has 16 residues. The germline CDR1 and CDR2 sequences are MNHEY and SMNVEV (reference sequence). V gave up 5 bases and J gave up 3 bases; unmatched junction bases: 13. CDR3 DNA: TGTGCCAGCAGTGGACTAGAGGGAGAGAGATACTACGAGCAGTACTTC. Translating it yields CASSGLEGERYYEQYF.

This clone has a count of ten or more. The chain couples TRBV27 to TRBJ2-3; 10 bases map to TRBD2. Germline values: CDR1 MNHEY, CDR2 SMNVEV (reference sequence). V was pared by 0 bases and J by 6 bases, with 6 bases of the junction left unmatched. This CDR3 has 16 amino acids. CDR3 sequence: CASSLSAAGGPDTQYF. The DNA of the CDR3 is TGTGCCAGCAGTTTATCTGCAGCGGGAGGGCCTGATACGCAGTATTTT.

In its sample, this clone was seen many times. CDR3: CASSSYGTSGGGEYF. CDR3 coding DNA: TGTGCCAGCAGTTCATACGGGACTAGCGGGGGGGGGGAGTATTTT. This chain uses TRBV6-1 with TRBJ2-3; 16 positions match TRBD2. V lost 5 bases and J lost 13; bases outside the gene matches: 9. CDR1 is MNHNS and CDR2 is SASEGT in the germline V gene. The CDR3 consists of 15 residues.

This clone was counted once. At one end the junction does not follow the germline gene, possibly because of a read error. The chain couples TRBV7-2 to TRBJ2-6; TRBD1 might be the D (6 bases). The CDR3 covers 14 residues. Looked up from germline, CDR1 is SGHTA and CDR2 is FQGNSA. The CDR3 DNA sequence: TGTGCCAGCACGCAGGGGTCCGGGGTCAACATCCTTACTTTC. It codes for CASTQGSGVNILTF. The whole variable domain, remainder taken from reference TRBV7-2 and TRBJ2-6, is GAGVSQSPSNKVTEKGKDVELRCDPISGHTALYWYRQSLGQGLEFLIYFQGNSAPDKSGLPSDRFSAERTGGSVSTLTIQRTQQEDSAVYLCASTQGSGVNILTFGAGSRLTVL.

This clone was seen ten or more times. The chain recombines TRBV5-5 with TRBJ1-2, with 9 bases fitting TRBD1. J gave up 3 bases and V 4 bases, and 7 bases lay outside the gene matches. This CDR3 contains 15 residues. Germline V gene lookup returns CDR1 SGHKS and CDR2 YYEKEE (reference sequence). The CDR3 nucleotides read TGTGCCAGCAGCCCCCTGGACAGGGGAGACTATGGCTACACCTTC. It is translated as CASSPLDRGDYGYTF.

Ten or more counts support this clone. The chain uses TRBV20-1 and TRBJ2-3; 12 bases map to TRBD2. CDR1 is DFQATT, CDR2 SNEGSKA, per germline (reference sequence). This CDR3 contains 16 residues. Trimming at V came to 3 bases and at J to 2 bases, leaving 6 bases not matched to a gene. CDR3 DNA sequence: TGCAGTGCTAGCAGACTAGCGGGGGTCTCCACAGATACGCAGTATTTT. This translates into CSASRLAGVSTDTQYF.